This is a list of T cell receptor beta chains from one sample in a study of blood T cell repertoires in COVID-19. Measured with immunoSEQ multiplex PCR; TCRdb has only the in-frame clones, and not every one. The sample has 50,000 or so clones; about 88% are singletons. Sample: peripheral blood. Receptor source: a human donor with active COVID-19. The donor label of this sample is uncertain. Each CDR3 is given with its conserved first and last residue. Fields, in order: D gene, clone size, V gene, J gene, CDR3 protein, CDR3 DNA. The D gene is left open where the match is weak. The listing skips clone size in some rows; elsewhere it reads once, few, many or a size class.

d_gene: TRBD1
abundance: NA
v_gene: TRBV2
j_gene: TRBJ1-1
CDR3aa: CASNGQGGANTEAFF
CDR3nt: TGTGCCAGCAACGGCCAGGGGGGAGCAAACACTGAAGCTTTCTTT

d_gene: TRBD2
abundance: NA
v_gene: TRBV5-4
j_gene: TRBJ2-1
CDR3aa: CASSNPGTSGGNEQFF
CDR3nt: TGTGCCAGCAGCAATCCGGGGACTAGCGGGGGTAATGAGCAGTTCTTC

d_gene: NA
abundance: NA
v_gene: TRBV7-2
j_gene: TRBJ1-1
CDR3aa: CATTTGQLSIYTEAFF
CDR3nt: TGTGCCACCACGACAGGACAGTTGAGTATCTACACTGAAGCTTTCTTT

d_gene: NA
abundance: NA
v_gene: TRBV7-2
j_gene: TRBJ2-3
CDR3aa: CASSPDGLPSTDTQYF
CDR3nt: TGTGCCAGCAGTCCCGATGGACTACCAAGCACAGATACGCAGTATTTT

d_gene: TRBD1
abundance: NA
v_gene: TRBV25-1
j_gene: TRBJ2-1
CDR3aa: CASGGQGNIDEQFF
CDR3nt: TGTGCCAGCGGGGGACAGGGGAATATAGATGAGCAGTTCTTC

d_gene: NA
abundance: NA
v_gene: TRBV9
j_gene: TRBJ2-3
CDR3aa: CASSVDQTRDTQYF
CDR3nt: TGTGCCAGCAGCGTAGACCAAACACGAGATACGCAGTATTTT

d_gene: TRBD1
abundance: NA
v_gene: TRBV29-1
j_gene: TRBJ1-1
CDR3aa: CSGRTGTEAFF
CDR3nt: TGCAGCGGGCGGACAGGGACTGAAGCTTTCTTT

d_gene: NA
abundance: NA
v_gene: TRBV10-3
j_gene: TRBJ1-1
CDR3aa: CAITGTLGIWTEAFF
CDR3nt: TGTGCCATCACCGGGACACTCGGAATATGGACTGAAGCTTTCTTT

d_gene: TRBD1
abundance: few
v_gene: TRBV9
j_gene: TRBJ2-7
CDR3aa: CASSVGVGQGLSYEQYF
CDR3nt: TGTGCCAGCAGCGTAGGGGTTGGACAGGGACTTTCCTACGAGCAGTACTTC

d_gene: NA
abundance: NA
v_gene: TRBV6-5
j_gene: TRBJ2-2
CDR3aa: CASRKTWSTGELFF
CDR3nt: TGTGCCAGCAGAAAGACCTGGAGCACCGGGGAGCTGTTTTTT

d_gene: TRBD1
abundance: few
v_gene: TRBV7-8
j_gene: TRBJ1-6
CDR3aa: CASSPVRGLYNSPLHF
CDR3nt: TGTGCCAGCAGCCCGGTTAGGGGGCTGTATAATTCACCCCTCCACTTT

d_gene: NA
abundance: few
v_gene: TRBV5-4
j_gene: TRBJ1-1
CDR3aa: CASSRALGPLNTEAFF
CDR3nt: TGTGCCAGCAGCCGAGCACTAGGACCGCTGAACACTGAAGCTTTCTTT

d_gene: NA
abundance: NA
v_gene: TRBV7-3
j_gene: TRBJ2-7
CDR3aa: CASSRGGGREQYF
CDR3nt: TGTGCCAGCAGCCGAGGAGGTGGACGCGAGCAGTACTTC

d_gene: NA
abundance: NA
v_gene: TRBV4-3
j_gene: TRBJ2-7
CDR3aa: CASSHRWGFDYEQYF
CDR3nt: TGCGCCAGCAGCCATCGGTGGGGCTTTGACTACGAGCAGTACTTC

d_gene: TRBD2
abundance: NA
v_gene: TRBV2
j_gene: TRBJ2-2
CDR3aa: CASRSLAGAPTTGELFF
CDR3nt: TGTGCCAGCAGGTCCCTAGCGGGGGCCCCGACAACCGGGGAGCTGTTTTTT

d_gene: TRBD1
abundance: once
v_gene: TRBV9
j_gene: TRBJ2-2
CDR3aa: CASSAQGAGELFF
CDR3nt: TGTGCCAGCAGCGCTCAGGGGGCCGGGGAGCTGTTTTTT

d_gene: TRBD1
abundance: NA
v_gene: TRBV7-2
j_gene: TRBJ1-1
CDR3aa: CASSLSRDRGRAFF
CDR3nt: TGTGCCAGCAGCTTATCTCGGGACAGGGGGCGAGCTTTCTTT

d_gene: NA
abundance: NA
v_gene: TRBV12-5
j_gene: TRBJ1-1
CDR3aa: CASGFPGAREAFF
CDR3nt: TGTGCTAGTGGTTTCCCAGGGGCGCGGGAAGCTTTCTTT

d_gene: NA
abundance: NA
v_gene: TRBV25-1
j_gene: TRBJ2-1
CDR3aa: CASSISGIRYNEQFF
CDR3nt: TGTGCCAGCAGCATCTCGGGGATCAGGTACAATGAGCAGTTCTTC

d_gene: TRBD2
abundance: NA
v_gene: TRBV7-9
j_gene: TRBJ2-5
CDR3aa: CASSIPLGLVAETQYF
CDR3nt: TGTGCCAGCAGCATCCCGTTGGGACTAGTTGCGGAGACCCAGTACTTC

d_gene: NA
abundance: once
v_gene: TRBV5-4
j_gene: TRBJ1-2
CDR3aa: CASSLGQASNYGYTF
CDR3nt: TGTGCCAGCAGCTTGGGGCAGGCCTCTAACTATGGCTACACCTTC

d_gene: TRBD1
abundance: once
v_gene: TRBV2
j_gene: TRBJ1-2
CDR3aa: CASRPTGVYGYTF
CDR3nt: TGTGCCAGCAGGCCCACAGGGGTCTATGGCTACACCTTC

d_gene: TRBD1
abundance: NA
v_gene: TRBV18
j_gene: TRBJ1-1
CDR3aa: CASSSMTGARTNTEAFF
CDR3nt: TGTGCCAGCTCCTCGATGACAGGGGCCCGTACGAACACTGAAGCTTTCTTT

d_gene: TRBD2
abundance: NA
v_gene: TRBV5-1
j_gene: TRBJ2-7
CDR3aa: CASSRTSVAYEQYF
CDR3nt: TGCGCCAGCAGCAGGACTAGCGTTGCCTACGAGCAGTACTTC

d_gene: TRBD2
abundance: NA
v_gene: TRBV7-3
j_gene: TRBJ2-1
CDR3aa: CASSLGGGLAGTEQFF
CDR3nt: TGTGCCAGCAGCTTAGGAGGGGGTCTAGCGGGGACTGAGCAGTTCTTC

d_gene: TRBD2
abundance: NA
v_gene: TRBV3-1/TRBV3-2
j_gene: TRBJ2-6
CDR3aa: CASSPYSGGATGANVLTF
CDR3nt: TGTGCCAGCAGCCCCTATAGCGGGGGGGCGACTGGGGCCAACGTCCTGACTTTC